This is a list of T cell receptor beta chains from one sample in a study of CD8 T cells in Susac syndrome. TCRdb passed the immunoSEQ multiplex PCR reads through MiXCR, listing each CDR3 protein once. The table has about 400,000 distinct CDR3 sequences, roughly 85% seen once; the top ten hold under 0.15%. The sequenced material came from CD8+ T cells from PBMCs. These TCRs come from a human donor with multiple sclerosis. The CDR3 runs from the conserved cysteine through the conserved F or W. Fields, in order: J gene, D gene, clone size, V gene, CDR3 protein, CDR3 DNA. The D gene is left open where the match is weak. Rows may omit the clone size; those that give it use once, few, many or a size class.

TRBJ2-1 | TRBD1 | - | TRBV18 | CASSPSGTGLYNEQFF | TGTGCCAGCTCACCATCTGGGACAGGGCTATACAATGAGCAGTTCTTC
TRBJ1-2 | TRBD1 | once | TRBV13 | CASSFEGANGYTF | TGTGCCAGCAGCTTTGAGGGGGCTAATGGCTACACCTTC
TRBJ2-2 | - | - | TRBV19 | CACSGLIGGELFF | TGTGCCTGTTCTGGTCTTATAGGGGGGGAGCTGTTTTTT
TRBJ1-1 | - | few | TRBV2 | CASSGLTEAFF | TGTGCCAGCAGTGGACTCACTGAAGCTTTCTTT
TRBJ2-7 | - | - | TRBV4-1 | CASSQGLGAHEQYF | TGCGCCAGCAGCCAAGGGCTCGGGGCCCACGAGCAGTACTTC
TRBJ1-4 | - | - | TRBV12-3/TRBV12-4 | CASSDTLRAELFF | TGTGCCAGCAGTGACACCCTAAGGGCGGAACTGTTTTTT
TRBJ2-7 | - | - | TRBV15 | CATSRESDIWEYEQYF | TGTGCCACCAGCAGAGAGAGCGACATTTGGGAATACGAGCAGTACTTC
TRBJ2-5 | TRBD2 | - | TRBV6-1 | CASSLERGAQETQYF | TGTGCCAGCAGCCTGGAGCGGGGAGCCCAAGAGACCCAGTACTTC
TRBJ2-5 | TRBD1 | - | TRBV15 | CATRGTGEVETQYF | TGTGCCACCCGTGGGACAGGGGAAGTGGAGACCCAGTACTTC
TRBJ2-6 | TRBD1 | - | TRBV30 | CAWSPPGTDGANVLTF | TGTGCCTGGAGTCCCCCCGGGACAGATGGGGCCAACGTCCTGACTTTC
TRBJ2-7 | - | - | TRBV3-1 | CASSQRDPSYEQYF | TGTGCCAGCAGCCAACGGGACCCTTCCTACGAGCAGTACTTC
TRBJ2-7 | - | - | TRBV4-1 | CASSQEGWQSYEQYF | TGCGCCAGCAGCCAAGAAGGGTGGCAGTCCTACGAGCAGTACTTC
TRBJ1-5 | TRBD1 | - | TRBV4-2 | CASSQDPTGISNQPQHF | TGTGCCAGCAGCCAAGACCCGACAGGGATAAGCAATCAGCCCCAGCATTTT
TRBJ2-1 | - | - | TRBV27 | CASRTFGNEQFF | TGTGCCAGCAGGACTTTTGGGAATGAGCAGTTCTTC
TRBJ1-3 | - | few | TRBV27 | CASSLGTAGNTIYF | TGTGCCAGCAGTTTAGGGACCGCTGGAAACACCATATATTTT
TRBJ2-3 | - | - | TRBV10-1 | CASSESSPSDTQYF | TGCGCCAGCAGTGAGTCGAGCCCTAGCGATACGCAGTATTTT